The entry below gives a single T cell receptor (beta chain) sequence along with its context. The antigen is unknown. The record originates from a study of T cell responses to AZD1222 COVID-19 vaccine. General study findings and limits: As reported, nearly half of all spike-specific TCRs target variant regions that are unmutated. Donors were mostly white British, more females; clonal diversity possibly underestimated.

The data were produced by immunoSEQ multiplex PCR, yet TCRdb's version contains in-frame clones alone and is incomplete. The data hold some 75,000 clones, with 70% to 90% observed a single time. Germline lookup yields CDR1 MNHEY and CDR2 SMNVEV (reference sequence). Trimming removed 3 bases at V and 3 bases at J, with 12 bases between. The CDR3 has 15 amino acids. The sequencing used peripheral blood, collected on day 0 of AZD1222 vaccination. The J gene is TRBJ1-5, the V gene TRBV27, with D unresolved. This receptor was obtained from an adult in good health. CDR3 residues: CASSLMGKNNQPQHF. In DNA, the CDR3 is TGTGCCAGCAGTTTGATGGGGAAGAACAATCAGCCCCAGCATTTT.